This T cell receptor (beta chain) was retrieved from a study of blood T cell repertoires in COVID-19. Across the study: Acute-phase and convalescent COVID-19 samples originated in the United States, Italy and Spain.

The CDR3 runs to 16 residues. CDR1 MNHEY and CDR2 SMNVEV come from the germline V gene (reference sequence). V gave up 0 bases and J gave up 3 bases, with 15 bases separating them. Authors' processing steps: Estimation of nucleated cell counts was performed using reference gene primer amplification. Produced via immunoSEQ multiplex PCR; TCRdb's table is partial and in-frame only. V, J and clone size derive from that table, while D and trimming were established from the DNA sequence. This repertoire shows approximately 500,000 clones, roughly 85% found once; its top ten account for approximately 2.9%. This clone was counted once.

This clonotype originated in a human donor in a cohort sampled during active COVID-19. Sequenced input: peripheral blood. The rearrangement joins TRBV27 to TRBJ2-7, with unresolved D. DNA of the CDR3: TGTGCCAGCAGTTTATCGTTCGCTATTCCTAACTACGAGCAGTACTTC. It translates to CASSLSFAIPNYEQYF.